The 20 T cell receptor beta chains below all came from one sample that was sequenced in a study of cytomegalovirus exposure and HLA in healthy donors. Clones were sequenced by immunoSEQ multiplex PCR, and TCRdb holds only the in-frame ones, with some missing. The table lists 200,000 to 250,000 clones, around nine tenths of them singletons, with 2.6% in the top ten. The material sequenced was PBMCs. Receptors originate from a man aged 18 to 29 in good health and CMV-seronegative.

This clone has only one observation. The rearrangement links TRBV4-3 to TRBJ1-4; possible D gene TRBD1, 5 bases. This CDR3 comprises 16 residues. Trimming cost V 1 base and J 5 bases, with 14 bases left between them. Germline V gene lookup returns CDR1 LGHNA and CDR2 YSLEER. In nucleotides, the CDR3 is TGCGCCAGCAGCCAAGTGATCGGCGGGGGGAATGAAAAACTGTTTTTT. It encodes CASSQVIGGGNEKLFF.

CDR3 sequence reads: CASSLTRGGSTDTQYF. The CDR3 bases are TGTGCCAGCAGCTTAACCCGAGGCGGAAGCACAGATACGCAGTATTTT. The chain joins TRBV7-3 to TRBJ2-3; no clear D gene. The CDR3 covers 16 residues. The ends were cut back, 0 bases at V and 0 bases at J, with 10 bases in the middle. CDR1 SGHTA and CDR2 FQGTGA come from the germline V gene.

The genes are TRBV13 and TRBJ2-3, with D maybe TRBD2 (7 bases). Germline V lookup: CDR1 PRHDT, CDR2 FYEKMQ (reference sequence). Deletions cut 0 bases from V and 12 bases from J, with 16 bases between. The CDR3 extends over 14 amino acids. CDR3 DNA: TGTGCCAGCAGCTTAGGCGACGGCGGGGGCCTACAGTATTTT. Residues: CASSLGDGGGLQYF.

The chain combines TRBV7-9 with TRBJ2-7; 11 nucleotides match TRBD1. Germline CDR1 and CDR2: SEHNR and FQNEAQ (reference sequence). This CDR3 has 16 amino acids. V was pared by 5 bases and J by 2 bases, with 8 bases of the junction left unmatched. CDR3 amino acids: CASSLGQGVFTYEQYF. DNA for the CDR3: TGTGCCAGCAGCCTGGGACAGGGGGTTTTCACCTACGAGCAGTACTTC.

This clone was picked up a small number of times. V gene TRBV4-2 combines with J gene TRBJ1-1, with D hard to call. CDR1 and CDR2 from the germline V gene are LGHNA and YNFKEQ. There are 14 residues in the CDR3. Trimming removed 2 bases from V and 6 bases from J, with 13 bases in between. DNA of the CDR3: TGTGCCAGCAGCCAACATGTTGGCGGCCCTGAAGCTTTCTTT. It specifies CASSQHVGGPEAFF.

In its sample, this clone was seen a few times. The chain couples TRBV9 to TRBJ1-1; D is possibly TRBD1 (6 bases). The CDR3 runs to 14 residues. In germline, CDR1 is SGDLS, CDR2 YYNGEE. Between the trimmed V and J ends, which lost 4 bases and 1 base, there was a span of 11 bases. Here the CDR3 DNA reads TGTGCCAGCAGCTGGCTGACAGGGAACACTGAAGCTTTCTTT. It yields the protein CASSWLTGNTEAFF.

The rearrangement uses TRBV7-9 and TRBJ2-7; TRBD1 matches at 7 bases. The V and J ends lost 5 bases and 7 bases, in that order; junction bases with no gene match: 8. The CDR3 sequence is 13 residues long. CDR1 SEHNR and CDR2 FQNEAQ come from the germline V gene (reference sequence). The CDR3 here is CASSRTGTGEQYF. CDR3 DNA sequence: TGTGCCAGCAGCAGGACAGGAACCGGAGAGCAGTACTTC. Supplemented by reference TRBV7-9 and TRBJ2-7, the full variable domain reads DTGVSQNPRHKITKRGQNVTFRCDPISEHNRLYWYRQTLGQGPEFLTYFQNEAQLEKSRLLSDRFSAERPKGSFSTLEIQRTEQGDSAMYLCASSRTGTGEQYFGPGTRLTVT.

The chain carries TRBV4-3 and TRBJ2-7, with a weak D call TRBD2 (6 bases). Germline-derived CDR1 and CDR2 are LGHNA and YSLEER. The CDR3 is 16 amino acids. V was trimmed by 3 bases and J by 5 bases, leaving 20 bases between them. For the CDR3, the DNA is TGCGCCAGCAGCCATGTGGCGGATGGGGGGATACACGAGCAGTACTTC. Translated: CASSHVADGGIHEQYF.

This chain connects TRBV18 to TRBJ2-3; D is uncertain. V lost 4 bases and J lost 0, with 11 bases in between. CDR1 is KGHSH and CDR2 is LQKENI in the germline V gene. This CDR3 has 15 residues. CDR3 residues: CASSLTNPSTDTQYF. The CDR3 coding sequence is TGTGCCAGCTCACTTACTAACCCCAGCACAGATACGCAGTATTTT.

The chain employs TRBV29-1 and TRBJ2-1, with 8 bases lining up with TRBD2. This CDR3 has 16 residues. V gave up 2 bases and J gave up 8 bases; unmatched junction bases: 14. CDR1 is SQVTM and CDR2 is ANQGSEA in the germline V gene. As DNA, the CDR3 is TGCAGCGTTGAACTCCGCGGGAGGACCCTTTTCCATGAGCAGTTCTTC. Translating gives CSVELRGRTLFHEQFF.

V and J are TRBV30 and TRBJ2-7; 7 bases map to TRBD1. CDR1 GTSNPN and CDR2 SVGIG come from the germline V gene (reference sequence). This CDR3 has 15 amino acids. V dropped 3 bases and J dropped 0; count of bases not matched to a gene: 8. Here the CDR3 reads CAWRARDRYSYEQYF. DNA of the CDR3: TGTGCCTGGAGGGCCCGGGACAGATACTCCTACGAGCAGTACTTC.

V usage is TRBV4-1 and J usage is TRBJ2-7; D may be TRBD2 (6 bases). Trimming took 1 base from V and 3 from J, leaving 16 bases between them. Per germline, CDR1 MGHRA and CDR2 YSYEKL. This CDR3 has 16 amino acids. The CDR3 loop is CASSQAVAVGGYEQYF. CDR3 nucleotides: TGCGCCAGCAGCCAAGCGGTGGCCGTCGGGGGCTACGAGCAGTACTTC.

This sequence joins TRBV28 and TRBJ1-5; perhaps TRBD1 as D (6 bases). V was pared by 6 bases and J by 5 bases, with 17 bases between. Germline V gene sequence: CDR1 MDHEN, CDR2 SYDVKM. The CDR3 extends over 15 amino acids. This CDR3 reads CASRKGGRRDQPQHF. In DNA, the CDR3 is TGTGCCAGCAGGAAGGGGGGGCGAAGGGATCAGCCCCAGCATTTT.

The rearrangement joins TRBV18 to TRBJ2-3, with D possibly being TRBD1 (5 bases). CDR1 KGHSH and CDR2 LQKENI come from the germline V gene. V was cut by 5 bases and J by 1 base, with 7 bases left in between. This CDR3 has 13 amino acids. The CDR3 DNA follows: TGTGCCAGCTCAGGACAAGGCACAGATACGCAGTATTTT. Protein product: CASSGQGTDTQYF.

The genes are TRBV11-3 and TRBJ2-2; TRBD1 aligns across 7 bases. This CDR3 region has 18 residues. After removal of 3 bases from V and 1 base from J, the junction contained 11 bases not matched to a gene. The germline CDR1 and CDR2 sequences are SGHNT and YENEEA. CDR3 in amino acids: CASSLSLRDRENTGELFF. The CDR3 DNA reads TGTGCCAGCAGCTTGAGCCTCCGGGACAGAGAGAACACCGGGGAGCTGTTTTTT. Using reference TRBV11-3 and TRBJ2-2 for the parts outside the CDR3, the full variable domain is EAGVVQSPRYKIIEKKQPVAFWCNPISGHNTLYWYLQNLGQGPELLIRYENEEAVDDSQLPKDRFSAERLKGVDSTLKIQPAELGDSAVYLCASSLSLRDRENTGELFFGEGSRLTVL.

This chain joins TRBV28 and TRBJ2-7, with D maybe TRBD2 (6 bases). The germline CDR1 and CDR2 sequences are MDHEN and SYDVKM. V was trimmed by 4 bases and J by 2 bases, leaving 12 bases between them. The CDR3 has 14 residues. CDR3: CASSSTRRAYEQYF. The CDR3 DNA follows: TGTGCCAGCAGTTCGACTAGGAGGGCCTACGAGCAGTACTTC.

The chain carries TRBV30 and TRBJ2-7; tentatively, D is TRBD1 (6 bases). This CDR3 region has 13 residues. Germline V gene data show CDR1 as GTSNPN and CDR2 as SVGIG (reference sequence). The V gene lost 3 bases and the J gene lost 3 bases, with 12 bases spanning the gap. CDR3 amino acids: CAWSGRQDYEQYF. For the CDR3, the DNA is TGTGCCTGGAGCGGCCGACAGGACTACGAGCAGTACTTC.

The chain has TRBV29-1 and TRBJ2-7; unclear D gene. The V gene's germline CDR1 is SQVTM and CDR2 ANQGSEA. The CDR3 is made up of 11 amino acids. V lost 4 bases and J lost 2, with 6 bases in between. The CDR3 reads CSVVEAYEQYF. The CDR3 DNA reads as TGCAGCGTTGTTGAGGCCTACGAGCAGTACTTC.

Of note for this clone: This same CDR3 is encoded by further DNA sequences in the sample. The V and J genes are TRBV18 and TRBJ2-3, with TRBD2 matching 11 bases. The CDR3 totals 15 residues. Germline-derived CDR1 and CDR2 are KGHSH and LQKENI. The V segment lost 3 bases and the J segment 3 bases; nucleotides outside the gene matches: 2. CDR3 loop: CASSPTSGSTDTQYF. The CDR3 DNA is TGTGCCAGCTCACCTACTAGCGGGAGTACAGATACGCAGTATTTT.

This rearrangement joins TRBV7-2 to TRBJ1-5; the match to TRBD1 covers 9 bases. This CDR3 is built from 14 residues. Germline assignment: CDR1 SGHTA and CDR2 FQGNSA. Losses at the gene ends were 3 bases for V and 4 bases for J; bases not matched to a gene: 1. DNA for the CDR3: TGTGCCAGCAGCTTTGACAGGGGGAATCAGCCCCAGCATTTT. Its protein product is CASSFDRGNQPQHF.